This TCR beta chain was retrieved from a study of blood T cell repertoires in COVID-19 (dated by TCRdb to the early 2020s). Some background on the complete study: Samples covering the acute and convalescent phases of COVID-19 were provided by collaborators in the United States, Italy and Spain. The material from the prospective study consisted of cDNA or gDNA derived from T cells, B-cell-depleted T cells, or PBMCs. Where available, HLA class I and class II types were taken from metadata supplied by the sample provider and were not determined by assay-based typing. Sample metadata almost always included a de-identified subject ID, COVID-19 status, age in years and sex. The samples were drawn from the first 160 participants of the ongoing ImmuneRACE study and from 1,254 subjects provided by 6 global collaborators. A freely available public database, intended as a resource for researchers studying the immune response to SARS-CoV-2, is where the repertoires were released. Subjects who had been exposed to COVID-19, were actively infected with it, or had recovered from it provided the deeply sampled blood TCRbeta repertoires that made up the dataset.

The sample holds a few counts of this clone. Its antigen target is currently unknown. Base qualities are not provided; no much larger clone lies one nucleotide away. Collaborating institutions collected whole blood in K2EDTA tubes following their own protocols. For TCRbeta analysis, collaborator samples were shipped as frozen whole blood, as isolated PBMCs, or as DNA extracted from either sample type. The CDR3 has 12 amino acids, counting the end cysteine and phenylalanine. Only the CDR3 region is kept as DNA, spanning 36 bases read in frame from base 1. Taken from the germline V gene, the CDR1 and CDR2 loops are SNHLY and FYNNEI. V loses 6 bases, J loses 5 bases, and the germline ends lie 10 bases apart. TCRbeta CDR3 regions were amplified from genomic DNA by means of the immunoSEQ Assay, a bias-controlled multiplex PCR. The original methods were these. Nucleated cell counts per sample were estimated from amplification of reference gene primers within the assay. To quantify the absolute abundance of each unique TCRbeta CDR3 rearrangement, sequence reads were collapsed and filtered. For each sample, productive Simpson clonality was calculated as the square root of Simpson's diversity index across productive rearrangements. Drawn from immuneACCESS, this table holds only the in-frame rearrangements with V and J called that TCRdb kept. Clones are partly lost; checked studies trace under half to an unresolved V gene and leave the rest unexplained. V and J calls and clone size follow that table, whereas D and trimming were derived from the DNA. The sample table shows some 320,000 clones, and 85% are seen once. Approximately 7.9% of the sample goes to the ten largest clones.

What the authors observed across the whole study: How much clinical and demographic metadata was included differed by source and by participant, and the metadata was provided uncurated.

Here the chain combines TRBV2 and TRBJ1-1, with a tentative D gene TRBD1 over 5 matching bases. This receptor was taken from a human donor in a cohort sampled during active COVID-19. Sequencing used peripheral blood. The CDR3 protein: CASRGGGTEAFF. The DNA reads TGTGCCAGCAGGGGCGGGGGGACTGAAGCTTTCTTT.